This T cell receptor (beta chain) was recorded in a study of regulatory T cells in long-lasting Graves disease. Time point indicated: newly diagnosed GD, antithyroid drugs for less than 3 months. PBMC RNA served as the TCR library source. This clonotype occurred many times. The V gene lost 2 bases and the J gene lost 0 bases, with 5 bases spanning the gap. The CDR3 length is 13 residues. Germline V lookup: CDR1 WNHNN, CDR2 SYGVQD (reference sequence). In building TCR beta libraries, iRepertoire HTBI primers were used together with Arm-PCR of CDR3 regions. Authors' methods: Across samples, 50 to 75 TRBV and some 13 TRBJ segments were found. TCRdb reprocessed the multiplex PCR reads with MiXCR, giving one entry per CDR3 protein. The V and J calls were determined by TCRdb, not by the authors. The repertoire holds roughly 500,000 distinct CDR3 sequences, with 13% as singletons. A further study also used this sample, focusing on T cells in Graves' hyperthyroidism and ophthalmopathy. That work adds: Within blood appeared most thyroid clonotypes that had expanded above 0.001.

The V and J genes are TRBV10-1 and TRBJ2-7; D is undetermined. Sequencing was performed on peripheral blood mononuclear cells (PBMCs), taken at new diagnosis, from a patient treated with antithyroid drugs. The clonotype was recovered from a man aged 30-40 years with Graves disease. The CDR3 spells CASSEAYSYEQYF. Here the CDR3 DNA reads TGCGCCAGCAGTGAGGCCTACTCCTACGAGCAGTACTTC.